One sample yielded the 32 T cell receptor beta chains listed below, sequenced in a study of radiation and T cells in renal cell carcinoma. Only in-frame clones appear in the TCRdb table, and some are missing; sequencing was by immunoSEQ multiplex PCR. The sample gives approximately 150,000 clones, roughly 80% of which show up once; roughly a quarter is in the top ten. Time point in this sample: baseline pretreatment blood. Specified treatment: 15 Gy SBRT to primary tumor, nephrectomy 4 weeks later. This specimen was blood, taken from a patient whose treatment included radiotherapy and nephrectomy. Receptors originate from a woman aged 45-59 years with renal cell carcinoma.

This rearrangement joins TRBV5-6 to TRBJ2-7; perhaps D is TRBD1 or TRBD2 (6 bases each). Germline V CDR1 and CDR2: SGHDT, YYEEEE. Between the trimmed V and J ends, which lost 0 bases and 7 bases, there was a span of 11 bases. CDR3 size: 13 residues. The CDR3 loop is CASSLDRAGEQYF. DNA for the CDR3: TGTGCCAGCAGCTTGGACAGGGCGGGAGAGCAGTACTTC.

CDR3 sequence: CASSPSTDTQYF. DNA for the CDR3: TGTGCCAGCAGCCCTAGCACAGATACGCAGTATTTT. The chain links TRBV7-2 to TRBJ2-3; D remains unclear. The V and J ends lost 5 bases and 0 bases respectively, with 3 bases between them. Germline-derived CDR1 and CDR2 are SGHTA and FQGNSA. This CDR3 is 12 amino acids long.

This chain connects TRBV6-5 to TRBJ2-7; D possibly uses TRBD1 or TRBD2 (5 bases each). Germline CDR1 MNHEY, CDR2 SVGAGI. Trimming removed 2 bases at V and 6 bases at J, with 17 bases between. The CDR3 totals 15 residues. The CDR3 sequence: CASSYGGAAEGEQYF. CDR3 in DNA: TGTGCCAGCAGTTACGGTGGGGCTGCAGAGGGCGAGCAGTACTTC.

This chain joins TRBV7-8 and TRBJ2-1; the match to TRBD2 covers 7 bases. The V gene's germline CDR1 is SGHVS and CDR2 FQNEAQ. V lost 0 bases, J lost 4 bases, and 12 bases stayed unmatched. The CDR3 runs to 18 residues. This chain's CDR3 is CASSLALPRGGLYNEQFF. For the CDR3, the DNA is TGTGCCAGCAGCTTAGCTCTCCCCCGGGGAGGGCTGTACAATGAGCAGTTCTTC.

The chain recombines TRBV2 with TRBJ2-5; 8 bases match TRBD2. CDR1 is SNHLY and CDR2 is FYNNEI in the germline V gene. The CDR3 contains 14 residues. V lost 4 bases and J lost 4; bases outside the gene matches: 5. In DNA form, the CDR3 reads TGTGCCAGCAGTGGTCGGGAGGGCCCAGAGACCCAGTACTTC. It codes for CASSGREGPETQYF.

The chain is built from TRBV9 and TRBJ2-3, with TRBD1 as a possible D gene (6 bases). Trimming left V 4 bases short and J 0 bases short, with 21 bases between. Germline values: CDR1 SGDLS, CDR2 YYNGEE. The length of the CDR3 is 18 residues. CDR3 residues: CASSPFEGDLSSTDTQYF. The CDR3 DNA follows: TGTGCCAGCAGCCCCTTTGAGGGGGACCTCTCTAGCACAGATACGCAGTATTTT. The full variable domain, completed using reference TRBV9 and TRBJ2-3, is DSGVTQTPKHLITATGQRVTLRCSPRSGDLSVYWYQQSLDQGLQFLIQYYNGEERAKGNILERFSAQQFPDLHSELNLSSLELGDSALYFCASSPFEGDLSSTDTQYFGPGTRLTVL.

The chain joins TRBV5-1 to TRBJ2-7, with 7 bases aligning to TRBD1. V lost 7 bases and J lost 4; bases outside the gene matches: 8. Germline CDR1 is SGHRS and CDR2 is YFSETQ. The CDR3 covers 13 residues. DNA for the CDR3: TGCGCCAGCGCCGAGGCAGGGGGTTACGAGCAGTACTTC. Its protein is CASAEAGGYEQYF.

The chain employs TRBV20-1 and TRBJ2-4; the D is unclear. The CDR3 extends over 11 amino acids. CDR1 and CDR2 from the germline V gene are DFQATT and SNEGSKA (reference sequence). The CDR3 sequence is CGKSAKNIQYF. The DNA of the CDR3 is TGCGGAAAGTCAGCCAAAAACATTCAGTACTTC.

The V and J genes are TRBV5-6 and TRBJ2-7; 7 bases match TRBD1. The CDR3 covers 15 residues. CDR1 and CDR2 from the germline V gene are SGHDT and YYEEEE. V gave up 4 bases and J gave up 0 bases; unmatched junction bases: 7. The CDR3 DNA sequence: TGTGCCAGCAGCCTCACAGGGGATAGCTCCTACGAGCAGTACTTC. It codes for CASSLTGDSSYEQYF.

The chain has TRBV10-1 and TRBJ2-7; D is perhaps TRBD2 (5 bases). There are 14 residues in the CDR3. The V gene lost 6 bases and the J gene lost 3 bases, with 15 bases spanning the gap. Looked up from germline, CDR1 is WNHNN and CDR2 is SYGVQD (reference sequence). The CDR3 nucleotides are TGCGCCAGCAGACCCGGGAATCCTAACTACGAGCAGTACTTC. Its translation is CASRPGNPNYEQYF.

This chain uses TRBV7-2 with TRBJ2-7; 7 bases are a match to TRBD1. Trimming removed 2 bases from V and 4 bases from J; junction bases left unmatched: 5. Germline CDR1 is SGHTA and CDR2 is FQGNSA. The CDR3 contains 14 residues. CDR3 DNA sequence: TGTGCCAGCAGCTTAAGAGAGGGGGCTTACGAGCAGTACTTC. Protein product: CASSLREGAYEQYF.

The chain recombines TRBV28 with TRBJ1-2; 9 nucleotides agree with TRBD1. Germline V gene data show CDR1 as MDHEN and CDR2 as SYDVKM. The CDR3 runs 13 residues. V gave up 6 bases and J gave up 6 bases; unmatched junction bases: 5. CDR3 sequence: CASSLRDRDGYTF. The CDR3 nucleotides read TGTGCCAGCAGCCTCAGGGACAGGGATGGCTACACCTTC.

The sample holds one count of this clone. The DNA for the CDR3 is TGCGCCAGCAGCTCCACTCAAAGCACAGATACGCAGTATTTT. This translates into CASSSTQSTDTQYF. The V gene is TRBV5-1, the J gene TRBJ2-3; D unresolved. Trimming stripped 3 bases from V and 0 bases from J, with 8 bases between. There are 14 residues in the CDR3. Germline V CDR1 and CDR2: SGHRS, YFSETQ.

The V and J genes are TRBV6-5 and TRBJ1-3; unclear D gene. The CDR3 consists of 12 residues. The V gene's germline CDR1 is MNHEY and CDR2 SVGAGI. Trimming removed 8 bases from V and 0 bases from J, with 5 bases in between. CDR3 bases: TGTGCCAGCGCGAGCTCTGGAAACACCATATATTTT. Its protein product is CASASSGNTIYF.

This chain joins TRBV6-1 and TRBJ1-2; D not certain. This CDR3 has 10 residues. Per germline, CDR1 MNHNS and CDR2 SASEGT. Trimming cost V 3 bases and J 8 bases, with 4 bases left between them. This CDR3 is CASSDEGYTF. The CDR3 DNA reads TGTGCCAGCAGTGATGAAGGCTACACCTTC.

The chain has TRBV6-5 and TRBJ1-2, with 7 bases identical to TRBD1. This CDR3 has 14 residues. The V segment lost 1 base and the J segment 8 bases; nucleotides outside the gene matches: 7. Germline lookup yields CDR1 MNHEY and CDR2 SVGAGI. The CDR3 region has the DNA TGTGCCAGCAGTTACTTCGACAGGGTCGGCGGCTACACCTTC. Its translation: CASSYFDRVGGYTF.

The chain recombines TRBV9 with TRBJ2-3; D unresolved. The V gene's germline CDR1 is SGDLS and CDR2 YYNGEE. The CDR3 is made up of 14 amino acids. Deletions cut 0 bases from V and 2 bases from J, with 7 bases between. The CDR3 DNA sequence: TGTGCCAGCAGCGTAGCGGTATTCACAGATACGCAGTATTTT. It codes for CASSVAVFTDTQYF.

The chain employs TRBV7-2 and TRBJ2-2; either TRBD1 or TRBD2 may supply D (5 bases each). Trimming removed 5 bases at V and 5 bases at J, with 18 bases between. Germline CDR1 reads SGHTA; CDR2 reads FQGNSA. The length of the CDR3 is 16 residues. For the CDR3, the DNA is TGTGCCAGCAGCCCATTGGGGGTTATTGGAACCGGGGAGCTGTTTTTT. Its protein product is CASSPLGVIGTGELFF.

The chain couples TRBV10-3 to TRBJ2-2; D not certain. The V gene's germline CDR1 is ENHRY and CDR2 SYGVKD. V lost 5 bases and J 5 bases, leaving 12 bases between the germline ends. The CDR3 is 14 residues long. CDR3 sequence (DNA): TGTGCCATCAGTCCGGGCCAAGGGACCGGGGAGCTGTTTTTT. As protein: CAISPGQGTGELFF.

The chain couples TRBV20-1 to TRBJ2-1, with 8 positions matching TRBD2. The CDR3 is 10 residues long. Germline lookup yields CDR1 DFQATT and CDR2 SNEGSKA (reference sequence). Trimming cost V 5 bases and J 14 bases; bases outside gene matches: 5. CDR3 sequence reads: CSASAGVEFF. In DNA, the CDR3 is TGCAGTGCTTCAGCGGGGGTTGAGTTCTTC.

The rearrangement uses TRBV4-3 and TRBJ1-2, with a weak D call TRBD1 (6 bases). CDR1 LGHNA and CDR2 YSLEER come from the germline V gene. The CDR3 sequence is 13 residues long. Trimming pared 2 bases from V and 4 bases from J, leaving 8 bases between. CDR3 bases: TGCGCCAGCAGCCAAACAGGGATCTATGGCTACACCTTC. As protein: CASSQTGIYGYTF.

The rearrangement joins TRBV6-5 to TRBJ1-6, with D unresolved. Germline lookup yields CDR1 MNHEY and CDR2 SVGAGI. Trimming left V 6 bases short and J 14 bases short, with 14 bases between. The CDR3 is made up of 12 amino acids. CDR3 amino acids: CASSSPAEALHF. The CDR3 DNA sequence: TGTGCCAGCAGCTCACCGGCCGAGGCCCTCCACTTT.

The chain employs TRBV9 and TRBJ2-7, with 7 bases lining up with TRBD1. The junction had 7 bases not matched to a gene; V was cut back by 3 bases and J by 4 bases. The V gene's germline CDR1 is SGDLS and CDR2 YYNGEE. CDR3 length: 14 amino acids. This chain's CDR3 is CASSARQGGYEQYF. The CDR3 DNA sequence: TGTGCCAGCAGCGCCCGACAGGGTGGGTACGAGCAGTACTTC.

This clone was recorded a few times. The chain recombines TRBV10-1 with TRBJ2-2; a weak D match, TRBD1 (6 bases). This CDR3 comprises 14 residues. Germline V CDR1 and CDR2: WNHNN, SYGVQD (reference sequence). The V and J ends lost 6 bases and 2 bases respectively, with 10 bases between them. The chain's CDR3 is CASRGTSNTGELFF. The CDR3 nucleotides are TGCGCCAGCAGGGGGACAAGCAACACCGGGGAGCTGTTTTTT.

The gene calls are TRBV5-1 and TRBJ2-2, with a possible D match to TRBD1 (6 bases). The CDR3 runs to 13 residues. The ends were cut back, 0 bases at V and 6 bases at J, with 6 bases in the middle. Germline CDR1 is SGHRS and CDR2 is YFSETQ. For the CDR3, the DNA is TGCGCCAGCAGCTTGGAGGGGGCCGGGGAGCTGTTTTTT. This translates into CASSLEGAGELFF.

The gene calls are TRBV6-5 and TRBJ2-1; 7 bases are shared with TRBD2. The CDR3 covers 15 residues. CDR1 is MNHEY, CDR2 SVGAGI, per germline. The V segment lost 6 bases and the J segment 5 bases; nucleotides outside the gene matches: 10. In nucleotides, the CDR3 is TGTGCCAGCAGCCGCGTACAGCGGGGTAACAATGAGCAGTTCTTC. Its protein is CASSRVQRGNNEQFF.

CDR3 in amino acids: CASSGGLAGSYEQYF. CDR3 bases: TGCGCCAGCAGCGGAGGACTAGCGGGGTCCTACGAGCAGTACTTC. The chain couples TRBV5-1 to TRBJ2-7; TRBD2 matches 12 bases. The V gene's germline CDR1 is SGHRS and CDR2 YFSETQ. V was pared by 4 bases and J by 1 base, with 3 bases of the junction left unmatched. The CDR3 has 15 amino acids.

The V gene is TRBV4-2, the J gene TRBJ2-7; 12 bases agree with TRBD2. Germline CDR1 reads LGHNA; CDR2 reads YNFKEQ. Unmatched junction bases numbered 1, after V lost 0 bases and J lost 4 bases. The CDR3 contains 15 residues. CDR3 DNA sequence: TGTGCCAGCAGCCAAGATACTAGCGGGAGGTACGAGCAGTACTTC. The encoded protein is CASSQDTSGRYEQYF.

The CDR3 DNA reads TGTGCCATCAGTGGGGGACGGGACAGGGCCGTCTACACCTTC. Its translation: CAISGGRDRAVYTF. The chain joins TRBV10-3 to TRBJ1-2; 9 bases line up with TRBD1. The V and J ends lost 4 bases and 10 bases, in that order; junction bases with no gene match: 10. This CDR3 has 14 residues. Looked up from germline, CDR1 is ENHRY and CDR2 is SYGVKD.

Turning to this clone: The junction departs from the called germline gene at one end, perhaps through a read error. CDR3 sequence reads: CASTIDRASTDTQYF. CDR3 in DNA: TGTGCCAGTACTATAGACAGAGCTAGCACAGATACGCAGTATTTT. This chain joins TRBV19 and TRBJ2-3; D perhaps matches TRBD1 (5 bases). This CDR3 contains 15 residues. Germline CDR1 is LNHDA and CDR2 is SQIVND (reference sequence).

V is TRBV4-2 and J is TRBJ2-3; 8 bases map to TRBD2. J gave up 3 bases and V 6 bases, and 11 bases lay outside the gene matches. Germline V gives CDR1 LGHNA, CDR2 YNFKEQ. CDR3 size: 16 residues. CDR3 region: CASSRNSGAETDTQYF. Here the CDR3 DNA reads TGTGCCAGCAGTCGCAATAGCGGGGCGGAAACAGATACGCAGTATTTT.

This rearrangement joins TRBV7-9 to TRBJ2-5; D is ambiguous. The J call may be faulty, since TRBJ2-7 better matches the DNA end. This CDR3 is built from 14 residues. The germline V gene encodes CDR1 SEHNR and CDR2 FQNEAQ (reference sequence). CDR3 DNA: TGTGCCAGCAGCCCCGGCGATACCTGGGACGAGCAGTACTTC. The encoded protein is CASSPGDTWDEQYF.